This is a list of T cell receptor beta chains from one sample in a study of blood T cell repertoires in COVID-19. The table came from immunoSEQ multiplex PCR; TCRdb's copy has only in-frame clones and leaves some out. The sample consists of around 51,000 clones, 90% of them appearing once. Input material: peripheral blood. The receptors stem from a man between 65 and 80 years old with acute or convalescent COVID-19. Both conserved end residues are part of each CDR3. The D gene is left open where the match is weak.

cdr3_length	v_call	d_call	j_call	cdr3_aa	cdr3_nt
16	TRBV5-1	NA	TRBJ2-2	CASSFLQGDDTGELFF	TGCGCCAGCAGCTTCCTACAGGGAGATGACACCGGGGAGCTGTTTTTT
13	TRBV30	NA	TRBJ1-1	CAWSEDTSIEAFF	TGTGCCTGGAGTGAGGACACTTCAATTGAAGCTTTCTTT
13	TRBV27	NA	TRBJ2-1	CASRGAYHNEQFF	TGTGCCAGCAGAGGAGCCTACCACAATGAGCAGTTCTTC
14	TRBV19	TRBD1	TRBJ2-3	CASRWDRAADTQYF	TGTGCCAGTAGATGGGACAGGGCGGCAGATACGCAGTATTTT
15	TRBV5-5	NA	TRBJ1-2	CASSLEAQVNYGYTF	TGTGCCAGCAGCTTGGAGGCCCAGGTTAACTATGGCTACACCTTC
13	TRBV6-5	TRBD1	TRBJ2-7	CASRMGQTYEQYF	TGTGCCAGCAGAATGGGACAGACCTACGAGCAGTACTTC
16	TRBV5-5	NA	TRBJ2-3	CASSSGQIYSTDTQYF	TGTGCCAGCAGCTCCGGACAGATCTATAGCACAGATACGCAGTATTTT
16	TRBV19	NA	TRBJ1-5	CASSSRGSGSNQPQHF	TGTGCCAGTAGCTCACGTGGATCAGGTAGCAATCAGCCCCAGCATTTT
11	TRBV20-1	NA	TRBJ1-2	CSASGGYGYTF	TGCAGTGCTAGTGGAGGTTATGGCTACACCTTC
15	TRBV28	NA	TRBJ1-2	CASSPAGAPNYGYTF	TGTGCCAGCAGTCCTGCAGGGGCCCCTAACTATGGCTACACCTTC
12	TRBV10-2	NA	TRBJ2-2	CASTRNTGELFF	TGCGCCAGCACTCGGAACACCGGGGAGCTGTTTTTT
14	TRBV5-6	NA	TRBJ2-4	CASSTLQGGYIQYF	TGTGCCAGCAGCACACTACAGGGAGGGTACATTCAGTACTTC
14	TRBV19	NA	TRBJ1-5	CASSLGREGQPQHF	TGTGCCAGTAGTCTGGGGAGGGAGGGTCAGCCCCAGCATTTT
15	TRBV28	TRBD1	TRBJ1-5	CASSWHRGSNQPQHF	TGTGCCAGCAGTTGGCACAGGGGTAGCAATCAGCCCCAGCATTTT
13	TRBV6-5	TRBD1	TRBJ1-2	CASSSGQGYGYTF	TGTGCCAGCAGTTCGGGACAGGGGTATGGCTACACCTTC
13	TRBV2	NA	TRBJ1-1	CASSFQGHTEAFF	TGTGCCAGCAGTTTCCAGGGCCACACTGAAGCTTTCTTT
14	TRBV6-2/TRBV6-3	NA	TRBJ2-7	CASSQTGGKYEQYF	TGTGCCAGCAGTCAGACTGGGGGGAAGTACGAGCAGTACTTC
17	TRBV28	TRBD2	TRBJ2-1	CASSTRLAGGPYNEQFF	TGTGCCAGCAGTACAAGACTAGCGGGGGGGCCCTACAATGAGCAGTTCTTC